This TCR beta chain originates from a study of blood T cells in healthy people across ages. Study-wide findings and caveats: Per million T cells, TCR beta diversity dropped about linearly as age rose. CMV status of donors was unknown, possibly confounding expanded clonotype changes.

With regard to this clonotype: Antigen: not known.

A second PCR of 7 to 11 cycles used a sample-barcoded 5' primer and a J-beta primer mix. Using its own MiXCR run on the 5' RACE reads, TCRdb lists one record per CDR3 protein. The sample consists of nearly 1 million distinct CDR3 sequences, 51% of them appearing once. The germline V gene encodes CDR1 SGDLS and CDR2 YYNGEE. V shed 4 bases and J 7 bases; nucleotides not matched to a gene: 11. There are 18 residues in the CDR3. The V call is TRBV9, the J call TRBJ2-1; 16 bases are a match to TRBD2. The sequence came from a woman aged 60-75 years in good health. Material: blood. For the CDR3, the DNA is TGTGCCAGCAGCCCTCGACCGGGACTAGCGGGAGGGGGGAATGAGCAGTTCTTC. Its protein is CASSPRPGLAGGGNEQFF.